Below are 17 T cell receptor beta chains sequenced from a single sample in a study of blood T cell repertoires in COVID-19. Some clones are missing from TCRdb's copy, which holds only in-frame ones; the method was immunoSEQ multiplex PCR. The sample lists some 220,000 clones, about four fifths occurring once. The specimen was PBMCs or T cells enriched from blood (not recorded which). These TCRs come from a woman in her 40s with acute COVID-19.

This CDR3 reads CASSLDRARGGKLFF. CDR3 DNA: TGTGCCAGCAGCCTCGACAGGGCTCGAGGGGGAAAACTGTTTTTT. J is TRBJ1-4 and V is TRBV7-2, with 7 nucleotides matching TRBD1. The CDR3 is made up of 15 amino acids. Germline loops: CDR1 SGHTA, CDR2 FQGNSA. J was trimmed by 10 bases and V by 5 bases; bases with no gene match: 13.

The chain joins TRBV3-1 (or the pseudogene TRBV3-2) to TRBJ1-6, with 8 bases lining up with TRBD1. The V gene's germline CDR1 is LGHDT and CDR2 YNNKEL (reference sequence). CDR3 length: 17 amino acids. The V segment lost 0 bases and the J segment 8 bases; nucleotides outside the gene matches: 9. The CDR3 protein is CASSQDYAGGIYSPLHF. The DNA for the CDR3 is TGTGCCAGCAGCCAAGATTACGCAGGGGGCATTTATTCACCCCTCCACTTT.

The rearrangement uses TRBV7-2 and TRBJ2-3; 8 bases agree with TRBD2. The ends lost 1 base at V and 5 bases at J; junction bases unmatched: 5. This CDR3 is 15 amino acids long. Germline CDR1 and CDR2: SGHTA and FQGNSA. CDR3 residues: CASSLVAGGGDTQYF. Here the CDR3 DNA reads TGTGCCAGCAGCTTAGTCGCGGGAGGAGGAGATACGCAGTATTTT. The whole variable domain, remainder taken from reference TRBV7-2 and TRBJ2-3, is GAGVSQSPSNKVTEKGKDVELRCDPISGHTALYWYRQSLGQGLEFLIYFQGNSAPDKSGLPSDRFSAERTGGSVSTLTIQRTQQEDSAVYLCASSLVAGGGDTQYFGPGTRLTVL.

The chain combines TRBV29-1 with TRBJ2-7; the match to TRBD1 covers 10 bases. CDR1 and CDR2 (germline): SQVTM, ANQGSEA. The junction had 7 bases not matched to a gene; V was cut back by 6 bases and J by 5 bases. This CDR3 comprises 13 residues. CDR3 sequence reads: CSVDRGQGHEQYF. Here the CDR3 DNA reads TGCAGCGTCGACAGGGGACAGGGGCACGAGCAGTACTTC.

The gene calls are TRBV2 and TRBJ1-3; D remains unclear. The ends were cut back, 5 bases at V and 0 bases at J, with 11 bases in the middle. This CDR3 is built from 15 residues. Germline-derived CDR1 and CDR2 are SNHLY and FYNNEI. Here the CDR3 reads CASSPITSSGNTIYF. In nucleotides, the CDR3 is TGTGCCAGCAGTCCTATCACGAGCTCTGGAAACACCATATATTTT.

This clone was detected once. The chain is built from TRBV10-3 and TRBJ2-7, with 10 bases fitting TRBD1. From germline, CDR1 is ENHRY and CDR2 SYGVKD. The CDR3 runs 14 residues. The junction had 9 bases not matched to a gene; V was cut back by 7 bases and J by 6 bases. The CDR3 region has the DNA TGTGCCATCAACTCCGGGACAGGGGTATCCGAGCAGTACTTC. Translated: CAINSGTGVSEQYF.

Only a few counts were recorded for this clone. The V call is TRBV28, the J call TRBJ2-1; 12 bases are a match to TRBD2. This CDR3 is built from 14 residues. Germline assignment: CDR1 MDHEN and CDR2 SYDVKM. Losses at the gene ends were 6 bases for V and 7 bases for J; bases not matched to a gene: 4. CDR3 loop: CASRQLAGGNEQFF. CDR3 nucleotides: TGTGCCAGCAGGCAACTAGCGGGAGGAAATGAGCAGTTCTTC.

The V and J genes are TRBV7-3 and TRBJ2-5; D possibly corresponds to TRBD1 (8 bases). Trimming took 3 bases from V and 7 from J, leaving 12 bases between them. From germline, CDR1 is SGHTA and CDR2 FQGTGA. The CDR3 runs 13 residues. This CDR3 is CASSLTGEGTQYF. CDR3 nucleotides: TGTGCCAGCAGCTTGACAGGGGAGGGGACCCAGTACTTC.

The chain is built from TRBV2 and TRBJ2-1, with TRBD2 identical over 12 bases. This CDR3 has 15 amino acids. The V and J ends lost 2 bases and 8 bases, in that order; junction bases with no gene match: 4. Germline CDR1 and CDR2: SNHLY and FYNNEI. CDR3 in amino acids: CASSELAGGPYEQFF. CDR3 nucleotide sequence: TGTGCCAGCAGTGAACTAGCGGGAGGGCCTTATGAGCAGTTCTTC.

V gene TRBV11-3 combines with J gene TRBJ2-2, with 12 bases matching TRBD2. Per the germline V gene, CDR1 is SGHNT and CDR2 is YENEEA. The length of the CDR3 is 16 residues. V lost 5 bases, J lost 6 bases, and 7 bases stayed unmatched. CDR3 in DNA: TGTGCCAGCAGCCCATCTAGCGGGAGGGGACCCGGGGAGCTGTTTTTT. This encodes CASSPSSGRGPGELFF.

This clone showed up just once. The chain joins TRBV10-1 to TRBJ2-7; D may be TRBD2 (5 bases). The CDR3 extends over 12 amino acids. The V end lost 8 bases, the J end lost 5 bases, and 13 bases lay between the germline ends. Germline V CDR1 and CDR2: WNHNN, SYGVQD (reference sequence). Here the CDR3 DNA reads TGCGCCAGCGGGCGCGGGTTCGACGAGCAGTACTTC. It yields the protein CASGRGFDEQYF.

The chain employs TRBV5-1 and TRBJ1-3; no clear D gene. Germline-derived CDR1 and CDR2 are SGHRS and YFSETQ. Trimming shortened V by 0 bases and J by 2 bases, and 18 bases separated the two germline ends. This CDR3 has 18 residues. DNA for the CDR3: TGCGCCAGCAGCTTGGCCGGAAGTAACGGGAGACCTGGAAACACCATATATTTT. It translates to CASSLAGSNGRPGNTIYF.

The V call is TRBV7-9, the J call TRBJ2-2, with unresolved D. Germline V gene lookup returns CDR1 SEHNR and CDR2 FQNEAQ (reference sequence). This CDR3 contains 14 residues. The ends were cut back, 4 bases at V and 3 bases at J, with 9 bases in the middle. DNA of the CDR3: TGTGCCAGCAGCTGGCGACAAGACACCGGGGAGCTGTTTTTT. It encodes CASSWRQDTGELFF.

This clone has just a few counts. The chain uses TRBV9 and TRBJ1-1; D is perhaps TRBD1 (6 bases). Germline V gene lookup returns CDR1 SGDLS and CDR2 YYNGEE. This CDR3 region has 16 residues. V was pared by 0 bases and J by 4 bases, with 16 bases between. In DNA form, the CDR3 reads TGTGCCAGCAGCGTAGCGGGAGGGGCGGACAGCACTGAAGCTTTCTTT. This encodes CASSVAGGADSTEAFF.

In nucleotides, the CDR3 is TGTGCCAGCAGCTCTGGAGGTGGCACAGATACGCAGTATTTT. Protein product: CASSSGGGTDTQYF. The rearrangement joins TRBV7-9 to TRBJ2-3; tentative D call: TRBD2 (5 bases). CDR1 and CDR2 (germline): SEHNR, FQNEAQ (reference sequence). V was trimmed by 4 bases and J by 1 base, leaving 9 bases between them. This CDR3 has 14 amino acids.

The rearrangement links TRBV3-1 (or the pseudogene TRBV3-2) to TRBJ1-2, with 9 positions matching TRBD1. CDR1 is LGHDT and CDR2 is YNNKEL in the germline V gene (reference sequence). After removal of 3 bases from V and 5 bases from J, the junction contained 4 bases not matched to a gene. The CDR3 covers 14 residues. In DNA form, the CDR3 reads TGTGCCAGCAGCCACAGGGACAGGGCATATGGCTACACCTTC. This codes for CASSHRDRAYGYTF.

The CDR3 nucleotides read TGTGCCAGCAGCTCAAGGGGGCTCGCTAGGACCCAGTACTTC. Amino acid sequence: CASSSRGLARTQYF. The rearrangement links TRBV4-2 to TRBJ2-5; 7 bases line up with TRBD1. The V gene end was trimmed by 5 bases and the J gene end by 7 bases; junction bases not matched to a gene: 10. Germline CDR1 and CDR2: LGHNA and YNFKEQ. The CDR3 has 14 amino acids.